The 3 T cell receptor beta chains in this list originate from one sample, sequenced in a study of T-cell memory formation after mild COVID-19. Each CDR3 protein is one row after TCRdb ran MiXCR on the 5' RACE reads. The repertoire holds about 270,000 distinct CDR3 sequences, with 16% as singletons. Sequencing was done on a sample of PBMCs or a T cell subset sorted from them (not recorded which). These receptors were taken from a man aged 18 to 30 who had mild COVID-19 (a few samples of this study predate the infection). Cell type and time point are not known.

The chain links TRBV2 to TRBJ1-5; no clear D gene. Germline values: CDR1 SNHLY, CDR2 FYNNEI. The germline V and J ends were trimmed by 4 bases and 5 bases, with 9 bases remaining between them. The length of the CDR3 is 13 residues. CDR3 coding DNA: TGTGCCAGCAGTGGGAAGACGTATCAGCCCCAGCATTTT. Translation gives CASSGKTYQPQHF.

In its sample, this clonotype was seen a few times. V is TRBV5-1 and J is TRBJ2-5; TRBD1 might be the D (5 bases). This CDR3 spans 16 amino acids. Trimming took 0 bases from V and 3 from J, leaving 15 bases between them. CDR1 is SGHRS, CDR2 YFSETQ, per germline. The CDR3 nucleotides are TGCGCCAGCAGCTTGGGACAGTCCACGGAGAAAGAGACCCAGTACTTC. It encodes CASSLGQSTEKETQYF.

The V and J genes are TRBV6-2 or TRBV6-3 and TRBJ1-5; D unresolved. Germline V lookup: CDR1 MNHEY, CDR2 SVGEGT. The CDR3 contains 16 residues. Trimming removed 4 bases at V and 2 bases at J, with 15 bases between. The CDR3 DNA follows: TGTGCCAGCAGTTCTCAGCGCCACTGGGGCAATCAGCCCCAGCATTTT. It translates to CASSSQRHWGNQPQHF.